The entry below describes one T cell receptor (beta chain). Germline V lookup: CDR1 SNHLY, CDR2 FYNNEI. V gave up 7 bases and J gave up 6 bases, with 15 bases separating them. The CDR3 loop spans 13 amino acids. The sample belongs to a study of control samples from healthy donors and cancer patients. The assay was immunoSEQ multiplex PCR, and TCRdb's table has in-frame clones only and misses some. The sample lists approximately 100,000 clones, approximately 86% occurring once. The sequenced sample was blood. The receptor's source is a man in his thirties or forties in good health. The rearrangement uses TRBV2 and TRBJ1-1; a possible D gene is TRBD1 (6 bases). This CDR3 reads CASKVEGGAEAFF. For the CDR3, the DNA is TGTGCCAGCAAGGTGGAAGGGGGAGCTGAAGCTTTCTTT.